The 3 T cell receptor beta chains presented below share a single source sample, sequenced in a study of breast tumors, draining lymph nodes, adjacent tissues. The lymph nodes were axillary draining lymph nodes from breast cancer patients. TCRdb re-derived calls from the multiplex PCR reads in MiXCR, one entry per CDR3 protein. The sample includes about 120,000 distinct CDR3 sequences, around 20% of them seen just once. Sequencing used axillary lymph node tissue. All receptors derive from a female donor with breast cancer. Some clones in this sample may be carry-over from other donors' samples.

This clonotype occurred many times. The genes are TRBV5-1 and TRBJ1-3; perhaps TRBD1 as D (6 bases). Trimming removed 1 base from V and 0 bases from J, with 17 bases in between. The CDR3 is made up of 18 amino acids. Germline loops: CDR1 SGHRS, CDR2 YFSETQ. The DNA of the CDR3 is TGCGCCAGCAGCTTGTCAATCCAGGGGCTCCACTCTGGAAACACCATATATTTT. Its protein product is CASSLSIQGLHSGNTIYF. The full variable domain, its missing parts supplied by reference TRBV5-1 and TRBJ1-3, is KAGVTQTPRYLIKTRGQQVTLSCSPISGHRSVSWYQQTPGQGLQFLFEYFSETQRNKGNFPGRFSGRQFSNSRSEMNVSTLELGDSALYLCASSLSIQGLHSGNTIYFGEGSWLTVV.

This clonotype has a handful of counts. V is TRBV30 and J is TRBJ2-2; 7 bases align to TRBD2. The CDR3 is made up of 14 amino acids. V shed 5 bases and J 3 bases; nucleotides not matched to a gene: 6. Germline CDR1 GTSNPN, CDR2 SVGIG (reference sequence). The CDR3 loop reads CAWDRDYYTGELFF. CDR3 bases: TGTGCCTGGGACCGGGACTATTACACCGGGGAGCTGTTTTTT.

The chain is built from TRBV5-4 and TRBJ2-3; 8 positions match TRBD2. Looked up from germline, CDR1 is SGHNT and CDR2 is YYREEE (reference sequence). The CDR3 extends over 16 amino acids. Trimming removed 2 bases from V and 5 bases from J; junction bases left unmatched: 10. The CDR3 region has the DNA TGTGCCAGCAGCTTTGGGGCGGGGGGCGGGGAAGATACGCAGTATTTT. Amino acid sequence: CASSFGAGGGEDTQYF.